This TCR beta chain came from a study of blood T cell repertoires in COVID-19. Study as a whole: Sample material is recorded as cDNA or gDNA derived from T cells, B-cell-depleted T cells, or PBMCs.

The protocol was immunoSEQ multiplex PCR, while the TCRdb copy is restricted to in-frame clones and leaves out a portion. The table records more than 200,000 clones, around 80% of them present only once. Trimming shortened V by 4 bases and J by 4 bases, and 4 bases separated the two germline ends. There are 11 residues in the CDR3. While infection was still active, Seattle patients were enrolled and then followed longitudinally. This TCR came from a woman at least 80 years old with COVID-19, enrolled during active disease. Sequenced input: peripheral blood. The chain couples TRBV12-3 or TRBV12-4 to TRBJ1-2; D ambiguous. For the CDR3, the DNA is TGTGCCAGCAGTTACGGCTATGGCTACACCTTC. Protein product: CASSYGYGYTF.